The 32 T cell receptor beta chains reported below all come from one sample, sequenced in a study of T-cell reconstitution after alpha-beta-depleted transplantation in children. Unique molecular identifiers were used in preparing the TCRbeta library. TCRdb passed the PCR reads through MiXCR, listing each CDR3 protein once. Among roughly 180,000 distinct CDR3 sequences listed, about 14% were seen once. This material consisted of PBMCs from the stem cell graft donor, taken from the stem cell graft. The receptors shown here come from a human donor who donated a stem cell graft to a child with acute lymphoblastic leukemia.

The sample holds many counts of this clonotype. This sequence joins TRBV29-1 and TRBJ2-5; tentatively, D is TRBD2 (6 bases). Germline values: CDR1 SQVTM, CDR2 ANQGSEA. Trimming left V 5 bases short and J 3 bases short, with 13 bases between. The CDR3 has 13 residues. The CDR3 sequence: CSVSPGVEETQYF. In DNA form, the CDR3 reads TGCAGCGTTAGCCCGGGGGTGGAAGAGACCCAGTACTTC.

This rearrangement joins TRBV5-6 to TRBJ1-1; D is unresolved. This CDR3 comprises 13 residues. CDR1 and CDR2 (germline): SGHDT, YYEEEE. Trimming stripped 6 bases from V and 7 bases from J, with 16 bases between. CDR3 nucleotides: TGTGCCAGCATCATCCAAAATGGCTTTGAAGCTTTCTTT. This codes for CASIIQNGFEAFF.

Worth noting for this clonotype: Given a much more abundant clone one base away, this may be a read error. V usage is TRBV11-2 and J usage is TRBJ2-1; the D gene is possibly TRBD2 (5 bases). The CDR3 is 15 amino acids. The V gene lost 2 bases and the J gene lost 11 bases, with 19 bases spanning the gap. Germline lookup yields CDR1 SGHAT and CDR2 FQNNGV. CDR3: CASSLFGGPRYQQFF. The CDR3 coding sequence is TGTGCCAGCAGCTTATTCGGAGGCCCTAGATATCAGCAGTTCTTC.

There are many counts of this clonotype. The chain recombines TRBV20-1 with TRBJ2-1; TRBD2 is a possible D gene (5 bases). The germline V gene has CDR1 DFQATT and CDR2 SNEGSKA (reference sequence). Deletions cut 6 bases from V and 14 bases from J, with 29 bases between. The CDR3 length is 15 residues. CDR3 loop: CSAGDGDGSAGGKFF. DNA of the CDR3: TGCAGTGCGGGAGACGGTGATGGGAGCGCCGGTGGGAAGTTCTTC.

In this sample, this clonotype turned up many times. The rearrangement uses TRBV7-8 and TRBJ2-3; D may be TRBD1 (6 bases). The V gene's germline CDR1 is SGHVS and CDR2 FQNEAQ. The CDR3 spans 16 residues. Trimming shortened V by 5 bases and J by 1 base, and 16 bases separated the two germline ends. Here the CDR3 DNA reads TGTGCCAGCAGCCCCCAGGGGACCGTCCGCACAGATACGCAGTATTTT. It codes for CASSPQGTVRTDTQYF.

The chain joins TRBV5-1 to TRBJ2-5; 7 bases fit TRBD2. Unmatched junction bases numbered 5, after V lost 0 bases and J lost 0 bases. Per germline, CDR1 SGHRS and CDR2 YFSETQ. The CDR3 is 16 amino acids. In nucleotides, the CDR3 is TGCGCCAGCAGCTTGGGGGGACTAACGGACCAAGAGACCCAGTACTTC. Protein product: CASSLGGLTDQETQYF.

On this clonotype itself: This likely comes from a read error, as the CDR3 has no conserved phenylalanine or tryptophan at its end. The chain recombines TRBV12-3 or TRBV12-4 with TRBJ2-3; 7 bases match TRBD2. The J segment lost 0 bases and the V segment lost 7 bases, leaving 13 bases of the junction unmatched. This CDR3 is built from 17 residues. This CDR3 is CASTPPLAEPSTDTQYL. The CDR3 DNA reads as TGTGCCAGCACCCCTCCCCTAGCGGAGCCTAGCACAGATACGCAGTATTTA.

This clonotype was observed at least ten times. V gene TRBV3-1 combines with J gene TRBJ2-7; D may be TRBD2 (6 bases). Trimming cost V 1 base and J 2 bases, with 15 bases left between them. The CDR3 covers 16 residues. The germline gives CDR1 LGHDT, CDR2 YNNKEL (reference sequence). In nucleotides, the CDR3 is TGTGCCAGCAGCCAAGTCTTCAAGGAGGGAACCTACGAGCAGTACTTC. Encoded protein: CASSQVFKEGTYEQYF.

The chain carries TRBV7-9 and TRBJ2-5, with a possible D match to TRBD1 (5 bases). The CDR3 runs 15 residues. Germline V gene data show CDR1 as SEHNR and CDR2 as FQNEAQ (reference sequence). V was cut by 5 bases and J by 5 bases, with 18 bases left in between. DNA of the CDR3: TGTGCCAGCAGCCTGTTAGGGGCAGTGGACGAGACCCAGTACTTC. Translated: CASSLLGAVDETQYF. Full variable domain (remainder filled in from reference TRBV7-9 and TRBJ2-5): DTGVSQNPRHKITKRGQNVTFRCDPISEHNRLYWYRQTLGQGPEFLTYFQNEAQLEKSRLLSDRFSAERPKGSFSTLEIQRTEQGDSAMYLCASSLLGAVDETQYFGPGTRLLVL.

There are many counts of this clonotype. The chain recombines TRBV20-1 with TRBJ2-2; 7 bases map to TRBD1. The CDR3 totals 13 residues. The germline gives CDR1 DFQATT, CDR2 SNEGSKA (reference sequence). V shed 6 bases and J 4 bases; nucleotides not matched to a gene: 5. This chain's CDR3 is CSARGQSTGELFF. The CDR3 DNA sequence: TGCAGTGCCAGGGGACAGAGCACCGGGGAGCTGTTTTTT.

In its sample, this clonotype was seen a few times. V usage is TRBV5-7 and J usage is TRBJ2-5; D gene unclear. TRBV5-7 is an ORF; its function is uncertain. This CDR3 contains 17 residues. Trimming removed 0 bases from V and 0 bases from J, with 15 bases in between. Here the CDR3 reads CASSLAPFPGHQETQYF. In nucleotides, the CDR3 is TGTGCCAGCAGCTTGGCCCCCTTCCCTGGCCACCAAGAGACCCAGTACTTC.

This clonotype was recorded a few times. The chain recombines TRBV11-3 with TRBJ2-5; TRBD1 might be the D (6 bases). Trimming stripped 6 bases from V and 2 bases from J, with 13 bases between. Germline V gene data show CDR1 as SGHNT and CDR2 as YENEEA. The CDR3 runs 14 residues. CDR3 in DNA: TGTGCCAGCAGTTCAGGGGCCGTTCAAGAGACCCAGTACTTC. It translates to CASSSGAVQETQYF.

This chain joins TRBV28 and TRBJ2-7; the D is unclear. CDR1 and CDR2 (germline): MDHEN, SYDVKM. With 2 bases removed from V and 3 bases from J, the gap between germline ends came to 14 bases. There are 15 residues in the CDR3. CDR3 residues: CASSLEAGDNYEQYF. The CDR3 nucleotides read TGTGCCAGCAGTTTAGAGGCAGGAGATAACTACGAGCAGTACTTC.

This clonotype was counted only a few times. The chain employs TRBV6-1 and TRBJ1-5; 7 nucleotides align to TRBD1. CDR3 size: 15 residues. The V segment lost 4 bases and the J segment 0 bases; nucleotides outside the gene matches: 3. Germline lookup yields CDR1 MNHNS and CDR2 SASEGT. The CDR3 nucleotides are TGTGCCAGCAGTGTACAGGGGTATAGCAATCAGCCCCAGCATTTT. Its protein is CASSVQGYSNQPQHF.

This clonotype was recorded at least ten times. The chain joins TRBV5-1 to TRBJ2-2; TRBD1 or TRBD2 may be the D gene (6 bases each). V shed 7 bases and J shed 5 bases, with 18 bases lying between them. Looked up from germline, CDR1 is SGHRS and CDR2 is YFSETQ. The CDR3 spans 15 residues. The CDR3 loop is CASSVTGTLTGELFF. CDR3 DNA sequence: TGCGCCAGCTCGGTTACAGGGACTTTAACCGGGGAGCTGTTTTTT. Full variable domain (missing parts from reference TRBV5-1 and TRBJ2-2): KAGVTQTPRYLIKTRGQQVTLSCSPISGHRSVSWYQQTPGQGLQFLFEYFSETQRNKGNFPGRFSGRQFSNSRSEMNVSTLELGDSALYLCASSVTGTLTGELFFGEGSRLTVL.

There are many counts of this clonotype. CDR3 in amino acids: CASSLESRTGELFF. CDR3 coding DNA: TGCGCCAGCAGCTTGGAAAGTCGGACCGGGGAGCTGTTTTTT. The V call is TRBV5-1, the J call TRBJ2-2; D not certain. The V gene's germline CDR1 is SGHRS and CDR2 YFSETQ. The CDR3 has 14 amino acids. With 0 bases removed from V and 5 bases from J, the gap between germline ends came to 8 bases.

This clonotype was seen many times. The rearrangement links TRBV20-1 to TRBJ2-7; no firm D call. This CDR3 is built from 16 residues. The V end was cut by 1 base, the J end by 0 bases, with 16 bases between. Germline assignment: CDR1 DFQATT and CDR2 SNEGSKA (reference sequence). CDR3 DNA: TGCAGTGCTAGAGGTCTTCAAGCTGCAAGCTCCTACGAGCAGTACTTC. This encodes CSARGLQAASSYEQYF.

This clonotype was detected once. The chain combines TRBV29-1 with TRBJ2-7, with D possibly matching TRBD1 (6 bases). The CDR3 extends over 11 amino acids. Deletions cut 7 bases from V and 1 base from J, with 8 bases between. Germline V gives CDR1 SQVTM, CDR2 ANQGSEA. CDR3 sequence: CSGTESYEQYF. The CDR3 DNA follows: TGCAGCGGGACAGAGTCCTACGAGCAGTACTTC.

This clonotype has a handful of counts. The chain uses TRBV20-1 and TRBJ1-5; TRBD1 agrees at 11 bases. The length of the CDR3 is 15 residues. From germline, CDR1 is DFQATT and CDR2 SNEGSKA (reference sequence). Losses at the gene ends were 6 bases for V and 11 bases for J; bases not matched to a gene: 15. The CDR3 protein is CSAPPFGTGGEAQHF. CDR3 DNA: TGCAGTGCCCCCCCCTTCGGGACAGGGGGTGAAGCCCAGCATTTT.

This clonotype showed up many times. The V call is TRBV5-1, the J call TRBJ2-1, with 9 bases lining up with TRBD1. CDR3 size: 18 residues. J gave up 0 bases and V 4 bases, and 11 bases lay outside the gene matches. Germline V gene sequence: CDR1 SGHRS, CDR2 YFSETQ. The DNA for the CDR3 is TGCGCCAGCAGCAAGCCTTCGACAGGGGGTAACTCCTACAATGAGCAGTTCTTC. Translation gives CASSKPSTGGNSYNEQFF. Full variable domain (remainder filled in from reference TRBV5-1 and TRBJ2-1): KAGVTQTPRYLIKTRGQQVTLSCSPISGHRSVSWYQQTPGQGLQFLFEYFSETQRNKGNFPGRFSGRQFSNSRSEMNVSTLELGDSALYLCASSKPSTGGNSYNEQFFGPGTRLTVL.

This clonotype was counted at least ten times. The rearrangement uses TRBV10-3 and TRBJ2-1, with D maybe TRBD2 (5 bases). The CDR3 is 13 amino acids. V gave up 5 bases and J gave up 9 bases, with 14 bases separating them. Germline V gives CDR1 ENHRY, CDR2 SYGVKD. This chain's CDR3 is CAISTTGFGEQFF. The CDR3 DNA reads TGTGCCATCAGTACGACGGGGTTCGGTGAGCAGTTCTTC.

This clonotype came up many times. CDR3 residues: CASSPGTSGAYEQYF. The CDR3 nucleotides read TGTGCCAGCAGTCCCGGGACTAGCGGGGCCTACGAGCAGTACTTC. This sequence joins TRBV27 and TRBJ2-7; 13 nucleotides match TRBD2. CDR1 and CDR2 (germline): MNHEY, SMNVEV (reference sequence). The trim removed 5 bases at V and 2 bases at J, leaving 3 bases unmatched. This CDR3 region has 15 residues.

Many counts were recorded for this clonotype. This chain links TRBV7-2 with TRBJ2-3; D is unclear. The V gene lost 3 bases and the J gene lost 3 bases, with 13 bases spanning the gap. This CDR3 comprises 15 residues. Germline V gives CDR1 SGHTA, CDR2 FQGNSA. The CDR3 DNA reads TGTGCCAGCAGCTTTATCCCAGCAGAAACAGATACGCAGTATTTT. It encodes CASSFIPAETDTQYF.

This clonotype came up many times. This rearrangement joins TRBV5-1 to TRBJ2-7; 8 nucleotides line up with TRBD2. Germline V lookup: CDR1 SGHRS, CDR2 YFSETQ. V dropped 4 bases and J dropped 0; count of bases not matched to a gene: 6. The CDR3 loop spans 15 amino acids. The CDR3 sequence is CASSTLAGSSYEQYF. CDR3 sequence (DNA): TGCGCCAGCAGCACTTTAGCGGGAAGCTCCTACGAGCAGTACTTC. Drawing the rest from reference TRBV5-1 and TRBJ2-7, the complete variable domain is KAGVTQTPRYLIKTRGQQVTLSCSPISGHRSVSWYQQTPGQGLQFLFEYFSETQRNKGNFPGRFSGRQFSNSRSEMNVSTLELGDSALYLCASSTLAGSSYEQYFGPGTRLTVT.

This clonotype was counted a few times. The chain couples TRBV5-6 to TRBJ1-6; D remains ambiguous. The CDR3 contains 14 residues. V was cut by 0 bases and J by 10 bases, with 11 bases left in between. Germline V gives CDR1 SGHDT, CDR2 YYEEEE. The CDR3 nucleotides read TGTGCCAGCAGCTTGGGGACTTCACAATCACCCCTCCACTTT. Translating it yields CASSLGTSQSPLHF.

This clonotype was seen more than once but under ten times. The chain links TRBV7-2 to TRBJ2-7; 8 nucleotides line up with TRBD1. V shed 3 bases, J shed 6 bases, and the junction held 1 base outside the gene matches. The CDR3 runs 12 residues. CDR1 SGHTA and CDR2 FQGNSA come from the germline V gene. CDR3 in amino acids: CASSFGTGEQYF. The DNA for the CDR3 is TGTGCCAGCAGCTTTGGGACAGGCGAGCAGTACTTC.

This clonotype was observed a few times. The chain couples TRBV6-1 to TRBJ2-5, with D possibly TRBD2 on 6 matching bases. The ends were cut back, 6 bases at V and 1 base at J, with 12 bases in the middle. This CDR3 comprises 14 residues. From germline, CDR1 is MNHNS and CDR2 SASEGT. The CDR3 region is CASSSGSIQETQYF. The DNA for the CDR3 is TGTGCCAGCAGCAGCGGGTCGATCCAAGAGACCCAGTACTTC.

This clonotype was seen a few times. V is TRBV10-2 and J is TRBJ2-1; D is unresolved. The V and J ends lost 7 bases and 5 bases respectively, with 15 bases between them. Germline V CDR1 and CDR2: WSHSY, SAAADI. CDR3 length: 14 residues. The CDR3 DNA is TGCGCCAGCACCGTTGAAGGGAATGACAATGAGCAGTTCTTC. This sequence encodes CASTVEGNDNEQFF.

The chain uses TRBV7-2 and TRBJ2-7, with 7 bases identical to TRBD1. CDR3 size: 15 residues. The junction had 14 bases not matched to a gene; V was cut back by 6 bases and J by 6 bases. Germline values: CDR1 SGHTA, CDR2 FQGNSA. Written as DNA, the CDR3 is TGTGCCAGCAGTTGGGATGGACAGGCTTACGGCGAGCAGTACTTC. Residues: CASSWDGQAYGEQYF.

This clonotype was recorded many times. The chain couples TRBV5-1 to TRBJ2-2; 9 bases fit TRBD1. CDR1 is SGHRS and CDR2 is YFSETQ in the germline V gene. The CDR3 extends over 16 amino acids. Trimming cost V 2 bases and J 4 bases; bases outside gene matches: 6. CDR3 loop: CASSFTGTGLTGELFF. CDR3 DNA sequence: TGCGCCAGCAGCTTTACCGGGACAGGGCTCACCGGGGAGCTGTTTTTT.

This clonotype was found a few times. The V call is TRBV5-1, the J call TRBJ1-3; no definite D call. Trimming left V 4 bases short and J 0 bases short, with 17 bases between. CDR3 length: 17 amino acids. The V gene's germline CDR1 is SGHRS and CDR2 YFSETQ. CDR3 amino acids: CASSPGRSTFSGNTIYF. The CDR3 DNA reads TGCGCCAGCAGCCCCGGCAGGAGTACATTCTCTGGAAACACCATATATTTT.

The chain employs TRBV11-2 and TRBJ2-1; D gene unclear. V dropped 4 bases and J dropped 5 bases, with 9 bases sitting between them. The CDR3 covers 13 residues. CDR1 is SGHAT, CDR2 FQNNGV, per germline. The CDR3 reads CASSSFPHNEQFF. CDR3 nucleotide sequence: TGTGCCAGCAGCTCCTTCCCACACAATGAGCAGTTCTTC. The entire variable domain, with the rest obtained from reference TRBV11-2 and TRBJ2-1, is as follows: EAGVAQSPRYKIIEKRQSVAFWCNPISGHATLYWYQQILGQGPKLLIQFQNNGVVDDSQLPKDRFSAERLKGVDSTLKIQPAKLEDSAVYLCASSSFPHNEQFFGPGTRLTVL.